A single sample is the source of the 32 T cell receptor beta chains below, sequenced in a study of shared clonotypes between healthy human individuals. Method: immunoSEQ multiplex PCR; TCRdb's copy keeps in-frame clones and lacks some. The table records about 600,000 clones, more than 95% of them present only once. The sequencing input was naive CD4+ T cells sorted from blood. Subset reported: CD45RA+ positively selected. Every receptor here comes from a woman aged 25 to 39 in good health.

V usage is TRBV27 and J usage is TRBJ1-3; 7 bases map to TRBD1. V gave up 5 bases and J gave up 0 bases; unmatched junction bases: 1. The CDR3 spans 14 residues. CDR1 and CDR2 from the germline V gene are MNHEY and SMNVEV (reference sequence). CDR3 in DNA: TGTGCCAGCAGTGACAGGGTCTCTGGAAACACCATATATTTT. Amino acid sequence: CASSDRVSGNTIYF.

The chain joins TRBV19 to TRBJ1-1; TRBD1 aligns across 12 bases. V dropped 0 bases and J dropped 7; count of bases not matched to a gene: 6. The CDR3 totals 16 residues. CDR1 and CDR2 (germline): LNHDA, SQIVND (reference sequence). The CDR3 DNA reads as TGTGCCAGTAGTATAGATCGGGACAGGGGGCTGGTTGAAGCTTTCTTT. Translation: CASSIDRDRGLVEAFF. Full variable domain (remainder filled in from reference TRBV19 and TRBJ1-1): DGGITQSPKYLFRKEGQNVTLSCEQNLNHDAMYWYRQDPGQGLRLIYYSQIVNDFQKGDIAEGYSVSREKKESFPLTVTSAQKNPTAFYLCASSIDRDRGLVEAFFGQGTRLTVV.

This clone has a single count. J is TRBJ1-2 and V is TRBV27; no reliable D call. This CDR3 region has 13 residues. CDR1 is MNHEY, CDR2 SMNVEV, per germline (reference sequence). Trimming took off 4 bases at V and 2 bases at J, with 8 bases between the two ends. In DNA form, the CDR3 reads TGTGCCAGCAGTTCTACAAGCAACTATGGCTACACCTTC. Protein sequence: CASSSTSNYGYTF.

This clone was seen just once. The chain uses TRBV19 and TRBJ2-2, with D possibly matching TRBD2 (6 bases). The germline gives CDR1 LNHDA, CDR2 SQIVND (reference sequence). This CDR3 comprises 14 residues. The V and J ends lost 7 bases and 4 bases respectively, with 13 bases between them. The CDR3 is CASKEGLGTGELFF. For the CDR3, the DNA is TGTGCCAGTAAGGAGGGGCTGGGCACCGGGGAGCTGTTTTTT.

This sequence joins TRBV29-1 and TRBJ2-7; D perhaps matches TRBD1 (6 bases). The germline V gene has CDR1 SQVTM and CDR2 ANQGSEA. V was trimmed by 4 bases and J by 4 bases, leaving 11 bases between them. This CDR3 is 12 amino acids long. CDR3 sequence reads: CSVAGVSYEQYF. Written as DNA, the CDR3 is TGCAGCGTTGCAGGGGTTAGTTACGAGCAGTACTTC.

V gene TRBV4-1 combines with J gene TRBJ2-4, with TRBD2 matching over 11 bases. Per germline, CDR1 MGHRA and CDR2 YSYEKL. The length of the CDR3 is 15 residues. With V trimmed by 0 bases and J by 11 bases, 6 bases remained unmatched. In nucleotides, the CDR3 is TGCGCCAGCAGCCAAGATCTAGGTAGCGGGAGGGTTCAGTACTTC. Its protein product is CASSQDLGSGRVQYF.

The chain combines TRBV19 with TRBJ2-7; TRBD1 matches at 8 bases. CDR1 and CDR2 from the germline V gene are LNHDA and SQIVND (reference sequence). The CDR3 contains 12 residues. J was trimmed by 6 bases and V by 4 bases; bases with no gene match: 2. In DNA, the CDR3 is TGTGCCAGTAGTACTACAGGGGGCGAGCAGTACTTC. This sequence encodes CASSTTGGEQYF. Drawing the rest from reference TRBV19 and TRBJ2-7, the complete variable domain is DGGITQSPKYLFRKEGQNVTLSCEQNLNHDAMYWYRQDPGQGLRLIYYSQIVNDFQKGDIAEGYSVSREKKESFPLTVTSAQKNPTAFYLCASSTTGGEQYFGPGTRLTVT.

The chain couples TRBV19 to TRBJ2-2; D perhaps matches TRBD1 (6 bases). V gave up 7 bases and J gave up 0 bases, with 12 bases separating them. CDR1 is LNHDA and CDR2 is SQIVND in the germline V gene (reference sequence). The CDR3 contains 15 residues. DNA of the CDR3: TGTGCCAGTAAGGAGGACAGAACGAACACCGGGGAGCTGTTTTTT. Its protein product is CASKEDRTNTGELFF.

CDR3 sequence reads: CASSFFDGTVSTGELFF. The CDR3 DNA is TGTGCCAGCAGTTTTTTCGATGGGACAGTTAGCACCGGGGAGCTGTTTTTT. The chain employs TRBV27 and TRBJ2-2, with 7 bases identical to TRBD1. This CDR3 comprises 17 residues. V trimming: 3 bases; J trimming: 4 bases; junction bases outside the gene matches: 11. Germline V lookup: CDR1 MNHEY, CDR2 SMNVEV (reference sequence).

V gene TRBV19 combines with J gene TRBJ2-5; the D gene is possibly TRBD1 (5 bases). The J call may be incorrect, as the DNA end agrees better with TRBJ2-7. This CDR3 is built from 17 residues. Per the germline V gene, CDR1 is LNHDA and CDR2 is SQIVND (reference sequence). The CDR3 spells CASSPEGVGATSYEQYF. CDR3 nucleotide sequence: TGTGCCAGTAGTCCCGAAGGTGTTGGGGCTACCTCCTACGAGCAGTACTTC.

This clone was recorded only once. The chain uses TRBV7-9 and TRBJ2-7; 11 nucleotides align to TRBD2. There are 16 residues in the CDR3. Germline V gives CDR1 SEHNR, CDR2 FQNEAQ (reference sequence). The trim removed 3 bases at V and 3 bases at J, leaving 7 bases unmatched. The CDR3 DNA reads as TGTGCCAGCAGCTTGGGACTAGCGGCCGCCAACTACGAGCAGTACTTC. It specifies CASSLGLAAANYEQYF.

The gene calls are TRBV23-1 and TRBJ1-1; 11 nucleotides line up with TRBD1. TRBV23-1 is filed as an ORF, its function uncertain. This CDR3 region has 19 residues. Trimming cost V 6 bases and J 4 bases; bases outside gene matches: 19. CDR3 nucleotide sequence: TGCGCCAGCAGCCTATTTACCGGGACAGGGGGTTTATTGGGCACTGAAGCTTTCTTT. This sequence encodes CASSLFTGTGGLLGTEAFF.

The rearrangement uses TRBV7-6 and TRBJ2-5; D not resolved. This CDR3 comprises 13 residues. V lost 2 bases, J lost 5 bases, and 9 bases lay in between. Germline CDR1 reads SGHVS; CDR2 reads FNYEAQ. CDR3 amino acids: CASSLLVRETQYF. The CDR3 bases are TGTGCCAGCAGCTTACTAGTAAGGGAGACCCAGTACTTC.

The V and J genes are TRBV5-6 and TRBJ2-7; 8 bases map to TRBD2. This CDR3 spans 14 amino acids. V dropped 2 bases and J dropped 7; count of bases not matched to a gene: 8. From germline, CDR1 is SGHDT and CDR2 YYEEEE. This CDR3 reads CASSLTGGEQEQYF. CDR3 coding DNA: TGTGCCAGCAGCTTAACGGGAGGGGAGCAAGAGCAGTACTTC.

The chain links TRBV11-2 to TRBJ2-6; D is tentatively TRBD1 or TRBD2 (5 bases each). The CDR3 has 18 residues. In germline, CDR1 is SGHAT, CDR2 FQNNGV. The ends were cut back, 5 bases at V and 0 bases at J, with 17 bases in the middle. In DNA form, the CDR3 reads TGTGCCAGCAGCGCTATCCGGGACGGAGGCTCTGGGGCCAACGTCCTGACTTTC. This gives the protein CASSAIRDGGSGANVLTF.

The V and J genes are TRBV4-2 and TRBJ1-5; D possibly corresponds to TRBD1 (6 bases). CDR1 LGHNA and CDR2 YNFKEQ come from the germline V gene. V lost 5 bases, J lost 6 bases, and 11 bases lay in between. The CDR3 has 13 amino acids. CDR3 sequence (DNA): TGTGCCAGCAGCTTCGACAGGTCTCAGCCCCAGCATTTT. Encoded protein: CASSFDRSQPQHF.

The gene calls are TRBV28 and TRBJ1-1; TRBD1 matches at 9 bases. Germline V lookup: CDR1 MDHEN, CDR2 SYDVKM. V was clipped by 7 bases and J by 1 base; unmatched bases: 19. This CDR3 spans 19 amino acids. The CDR3 sequence is CASIWPGQGSFRGNTEAFF. The CDR3 DNA sequence: TGTGCCAGCATTTGGCCGGGACAGGGTTCCTTCCGGGGGAACACTGAAGCTTTCTTT.

CDR3: CASSFTRDRDHEQYF. CDR3 nucleotide sequence: TGTGCCAGCTCATTTACCCGGGACAGGGACCACGAGCAGTACTTC. The genes are TRBV18 and TRBJ2-7; 9 positions match TRBD1. The germline V gene has CDR1 KGHSH and CDR2 LQKENI. The CDR3 consists of 15 residues. The trim removed 5 bases at V and 5 bases at J, leaving 10 bases unmatched.

This chain joins TRBV28 and TRBJ2-1; no firm D call. V lost 8 bases, J lost 2 bases, and 13 bases lay in between. Germline values: CDR1 MDHEN, CDR2 SYDVKM. CDR3 length: 14 residues. CDR3 nucleotide sequence: TGTGCCAGCGGGCGGTCCAGCGCCTACAATGAGCAGTTCTTC. Residues: CASGRSSAYNEQFF.

The J gene is TRBJ2-1, the V gene TRBV11-2, with D perhaps matching TRBD1 or TRBD2 (5 bases each). CDR3 size: 14 residues. CDR1 and CDR2 (germline): SGHAT, FQNNGV. Between the trimmed V and J ends, which lost 4 bases and 6 bases, there was a span of 13 bases. CDR3: CASSSGTFGNEQFF. DNA of the CDR3: TGTGCCAGCAGCTCAGGGACCTTTGGCAATGAGCAGTTCTTC.

The V call is TRBV19, the J call TRBJ1-1, with D hard to call. CDR3 length equals 11 residues. Trimming left V 3 bases short and J 10 bases short, with 9 bases between. The V gene's germline CDR1 is LNHDA and CDR2 SQIVND (reference sequence). The CDR3 sequence: CASSMLGGAFF. The CDR3 DNA reads as TGTGCCAGTAGTATGCTTGGCGGAGCTTTCTTT.

The chain uses TRBV19 and TRBJ2-3; perhaps TRBD1 as D (5 bases). Trimming shortened V by 4 bases and J by 2 bases, and 13 bases separated the two germline ends. Germline CDR1 and CDR2: LNHDA and SQIVND (reference sequence). The CDR3 runs 15 residues. The CDR3 DNA follows: TGTGCCAGTAGTACTCCGACAGATTACACAGATACGCAGTATTTT. It codes for CASSTPTDYTDTQYF.

The chain recombines TRBV18 with TRBJ2-7; D tentatively fits TRBD1 or TRBD2 (6 bases each). This CDR3 spans 16 amino acids. V lost 0 bases to trimming and J lost 4 bases, with 16 bases between them. Germline assignment: CDR1 KGHSH and CDR2 LQKENI. The CDR3 bases are TGTGCCAGCTCACCACCGAACGGGGGCGTTCTATACGAGCAGTACTTC. It is translated as CASSPPNGGVLYEQYF.

J is TRBJ2-3 and V is TRBV28; D gene uncertain. Trimming cost V 2 bases and J 8 bases, with 8 bases left between them. The CDR3 extends over 12 amino acids. CDR1 and CDR2 from the germline V gene are MDHEN and SYDVKM. The CDR3 sequence is CASSLTFRTQYF. The CDR3 coding sequence is TGTGCCAGCAGTTTAACCTTTCGTACGCAGTATTTT. Using reference TRBV28 and TRBJ2-3 for the parts outside the CDR3, the full variable domain is DVKVTQSSRYLVKRTGEKVFLECVQDMDHENMFWYRQDPGLGLRLIYFSYDVKMKEKGDIPEGYSVSREKKERFSLILESASTNQTSMYLCASSLTFRTQYFGPGTRLTVL.

The chain carries TRBV4-1 and TRBJ2-7, with D unclear. CDR1 is MGHRA and CDR2 is YSYEKL in the germline V gene. This CDR3 is 14 amino acids long. Trimming shortened V by 5 bases and J by 9 bases, and 20 bases separated the two germline ends. This chain's CDR3 is CASSSPRTGHMQYF. DNA of the CDR3: TGCGCCAGCAGCTCACCCCGGACCGGGCACATGCAGTACTTC.

The V and J genes are TRBV30 and TRBJ2-7; D call uncertain. V lost 6 bases and J 4 bases, leaving 16 bases between the germline ends. The CDR3 loop spans 13 amino acids. The germline V gene has CDR1 GTSNPN and CDR2 SVGIG (reference sequence). The CDR3 is CACSYMELYEQYF. The DNA for the CDR3 is TGTGCCTGCTCTTATATGGAATTGTACGAGCAGTACTTC.

The chain combines TRBV5-1 with TRBJ1-4; TRBD1 aligns across 7 bases. Losses at the gene ends were 1 base for V and 3 bases for J; bases not matched to a gene: 6. The CDR3 runs 16 residues. Germline assignment: CDR1 SGHRS and CDR2 YFSETQ. Written as DNA, the CDR3 is TGCGCCAGCAGCTTGACAGGGGAATCTTCTAATGAAAAACTGTTTTTT. Protein sequence: CASSLTGESSNEKLFF.

The chain employs TRBV5-1 and TRBJ2-7; D is perhaps TRBD1 (6 bases). The CDR3 contains 14 residues. The germline gives CDR1 SGHRS, CDR2 YFSETQ. With 5 bases removed from V and 4 bases from J, the gap between germline ends came to 16 bases. The CDR3 sequence: CASRRTEKAYEQYF. The CDR3 DNA reads as TGCGCCAGCAGAAGGACAGAAAAGGCATACGAGCAGTACTTC.

This chain joins TRBV28 and TRBJ2-1, with 8 bases that match TRBD2. This CDR3 is 16 amino acids long. CDR1 is MDHEN, CDR2 SYDVKM, per germline. The ends lost 5 bases at V and 0 bases at J; junction bases unmatched: 6. The CDR3 region is CASSLSGAVSYNEQFF. The CDR3 nucleotides are TGTGCCAGCAGTCTTAGCGGGGCTGTCTCCTACAATGAGCAGTTCTTC.

V and J are TRBV7-8 and TRBJ2-7; D might be TRBD2 (6 bases). Trimming pared 5 bases from V and 3 bases from J, leaving 20 bases between. The CDR3 runs to 16 residues. The V gene's germline CDR1 is SGHVS and CDR2 FQNEAQ. The CDR3 here is CASSPKEPGLDYEQYF. CDR3 in DNA: TGTGCCAGCAGCCCGAAGGAACCGGGACTTGACTACGAGCAGTACTTC.

The rearrangement joins TRBV18 to TRBJ2-7; possibly TRBD2 for D (6 bases). V was pared by 3 bases and J by 7 bases, with 13 bases between. Germline loops: CDR1 KGHSH, CDR2 LQKENI. This CDR3 is 13 amino acids long. The CDR3 DNA is TGTGCCAGCTCACCCCCGGGGGTATTGGAGCAGTACTTC. Translated, it gives CASSPPGVLEQYF.

V gene TRBV6-1 combines with J gene TRBJ2-3, with 10 positions matching TRBD1. The CDR3 extends over 15 amino acids. Trimming took 5 bases from V and 6 from J; bases not matched to a gene: 8. Germline CDR1 and CDR2: MNHNS and SASEGT. The CDR3 nucleotides read TGTGCCAGCAGTTCTATGGACAGGGGGTCGGATACGCAGTATTTT. This encodes CASSSMDRGSDTQYF.